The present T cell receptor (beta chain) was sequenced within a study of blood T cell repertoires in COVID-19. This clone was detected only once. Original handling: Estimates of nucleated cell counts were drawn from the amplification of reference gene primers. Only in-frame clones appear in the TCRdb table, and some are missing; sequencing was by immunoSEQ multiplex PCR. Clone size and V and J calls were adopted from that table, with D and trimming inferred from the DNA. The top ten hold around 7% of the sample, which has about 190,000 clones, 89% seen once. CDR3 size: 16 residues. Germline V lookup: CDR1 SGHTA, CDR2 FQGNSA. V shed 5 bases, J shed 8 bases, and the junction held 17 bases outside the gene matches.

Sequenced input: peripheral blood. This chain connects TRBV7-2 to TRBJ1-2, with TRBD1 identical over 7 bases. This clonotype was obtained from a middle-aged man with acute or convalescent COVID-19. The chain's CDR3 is CASSPILNPQGGGYTF. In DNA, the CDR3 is TGTGCCAGCAGCCCAATACTCAACCCGCAGGGGGGCGGCTACACCTTC.